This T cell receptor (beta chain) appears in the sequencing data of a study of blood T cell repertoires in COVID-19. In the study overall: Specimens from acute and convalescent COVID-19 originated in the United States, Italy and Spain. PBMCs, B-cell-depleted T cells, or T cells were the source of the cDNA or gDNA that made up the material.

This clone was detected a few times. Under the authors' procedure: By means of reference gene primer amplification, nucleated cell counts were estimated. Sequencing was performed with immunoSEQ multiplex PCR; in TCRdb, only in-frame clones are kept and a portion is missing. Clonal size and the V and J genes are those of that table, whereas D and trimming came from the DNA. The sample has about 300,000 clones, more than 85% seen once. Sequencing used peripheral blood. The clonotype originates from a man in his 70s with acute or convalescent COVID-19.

The CDR3 nucleotides read TGTGCCAGCAGTTTCGGGACACCGGCTTACTACGAGCAGTACTTC. Its protein product is CASSFGTPAYYEQYF. The rearrangement links TRBV6-6 to TRBJ2-7; tentative D call: TRBD1 (6 bases). Germline loops: CDR1 MNHNY, CDR2 SVGAGI (reference sequence). V lost 4 bases and J 3 bases, leaving 16 bases between the germline ends. This CDR3 contains 15 residues.